The rows below give T cell receptor beta chains drawn from one sample of a study of T-cell memory formation after mild COVID-19. Using its own MiXCR run on the 5' RACE reads, TCRdb lists one record per CDR3 protein. The sample yields some 49,000 distinct CDR3 sequences, 25% to 35% seen once. Sample: PBMCs or a T cell subset sorted from them (not recorded which). These receptors originate from a man aged 18 to 29 who had mild COVID-19 (a few samples of this study predate the infection). Cell type and time point are not known. CDR3s include the opening cysteine and the closing phenylalanine or tryptophan. Fields, in order: V gene, clone size, D gene, J gene, CDR3 protein, CDR3 DNA. The D gene is left open where the match is weak. Only some rows state a clone size, as once, few, many or a class for expanded clones.

v_gene: TRBV4-3; abundance: few; d_gene: .; j_gene: TRBJ1-1; CDR3aa: CASSQDLLRLNTEAFF; CDR3nt: TGCGCCAGCAGCCAAGATCTATTGCGGCTGAACACTGAAGCTTTCTTT
v_gene: TRBV5-1; abundance: .; d_gene: .; j_gene: TRBJ1-1; CDR3aa: CASSLPRAGEAFF; CDR3nt: TGCGCCAGCAGCTTGCCTCGGGCAGGTGAAGCTTTCTTT
v_gene: TRBV28; abundance: .; d_gene: .; j_gene: TRBJ2-7; CDR3aa: CASSAQGSYEQYF; CDR3nt: TGTGCCAGCAGCGCTCAGGGGTCCTACGAGCAGTACTTC
v_gene: TRBV27; abundance: .; d_gene: TRBD2; j_gene: TRBJ2-1; CDR3aa: CATGLAFNEQFF; CDR3nt: TGTGCCACCGGACTAGCATTCAATGAGCAGTTCTTC
v_gene: TRBV6-2/TRBV6-3; abundance: .; d_gene: .; j_gene: TRBJ1-1; CDR3aa: CASSYSRNTEAFF; CDR3nt: TGTGCCAGCAGTTACTCCCGGAACACTGAAGCTTTCTTT
v_gene: TRBV6-5; abundance: .; d_gene: .; j_gene: TRBJ2-1; CDR3aa: CASSYYRGALNEQFF; CDR3nt: TGTGCCAGCAGTTACTACAGAGGGGCTCTAAATGAGCAGTTCTTC
v_gene: TRBV12-3/TRBV12-4; abundance: .; d_gene: .; j_gene: TRBJ2-5; CDR3aa: CASGIGLLSFETQYF; CDR3nt: TGTGCCAGCGGGATAGGACTCCTCAGTTTTGAGACCCAGTACTTC
v_gene: TRBV6-5; abundance: few; d_gene: .; j_gene: TRBJ2-1; CDR3aa: CASSYRASYNEQFF; CDR3nt: TGTGCCAGCAGTTACCGGGCCTCCTACAATGAGCAGTTCTTC
v_gene: TRBV5-1; abundance: few; d_gene: .; j_gene: TRBJ1-1; CDR3aa: CASSLEGRNTEAFF; CDR3nt: TGCGCCAGCAGCTTGGAGGGTAGGAACACTGAAGCTTTCTTT
v_gene: TRBV4-1; abundance: .; d_gene: .; j_gene: TRBJ1-2; CDR3aa: CASSQDRPLGYTF; CDR3nt: TGCGCCAGCAGCCAAGACAGGCCTCTGGGCTACACCTTC
v_gene: TRBV11-2; abundance: many; d_gene: .; j_gene: TRBJ2-1; CDR3aa: CASSPGDNEQFF; CDR3nt: TGTGCCAGCAGCCCAGGGGACAATGAGCAGTTCTTC
v_gene: TRBV6-5; abundance: few; d_gene: TRBD1; j_gene: TRBJ1-4; CDR3aa: CASSYYGTGQEKLFF; CDR3nt: TGTGCCAGCAGTTACTATGGGACAGGACAAGAAAAACTGTTTTTT
v_gene: TRBV6-2/TRBV6-3; abundance: .; d_gene: .; j_gene: TRBJ2-7; CDR3aa: CASRRLGRPYEQYF; CDR3nt: TGTGCCAGCAGACGCCTTGGAAGGCCCTACGAGCAGTACTTC
v_gene: TRBV7-2; abundance: .; d_gene: .; j_gene: TRBJ2-3; CDR3aa: CASNPPGDTQYF; CDR3nt: TGTGCCAGCAACCCCCCAGGAGATACGCAGTATTTT
v_gene: TRBV29-1; abundance: .; d_gene: TRBD2; j_gene: TRBJ2-3; CDR3aa: CSVATSGGYTDTQYF; CDR3nt: TGCAGCGTTGCAACTAGCGGGGGATACACAGATACGCAGTATTTT
v_gene: TRBV19; abundance: .; d_gene: .; j_gene: TRBJ2-1; CDR3aa: CASSMGGSSSYNEQFF; CDR3nt: TGTGCCAGTAGTATGGGTGGCTCGAGCTCCTACAATGAGCAGTTCTTC
v_gene: TRBV3-1; abundance: .; d_gene: TRBD1; j_gene: TRBJ1-2; CDR3aa: CASSQRTGEDYGYTF; CDR3nt: TGTGCCAGCAGCCAGCGGACAGGGGAGGACTATGGCTACACCTTC
v_gene: TRBV6-6; abundance: .; d_gene: .; j_gene: TRBJ1-5; CDR3aa: CASTPGRERHQPQHF; CDR3nt: TGTGCCAGCACCCCCGGGAGGGAGAGACATCAGCCCCAGCATTTT
v_gene: TRBV13; abundance: .; d_gene: TRBD1; j_gene: TRBJ1-4; CDR3aa: CASSFSAQGGNEKLFF; CDR3nt: TGTGCCAGCAGCTTCTCGGCCCAGGGGGGCAATGAAAAACTGTTTTTT
v_gene: TRBV5-1; abundance: .; d_gene: TRBD1; j_gene: TRBJ1-3; CDR3aa: CASSSERDRGGNTIYF; CDR3nt: TGCGCCAGCAGCTCTGAGAGAGACAGGGGTGGAAACACCATATATTTT
v_gene: TRBV19; abundance: once; d_gene: TRBD1; j_gene: TRBJ1-1; CDR3aa: CASPGQGAGEAFF; CDR3nt: TGTGCCAGCCCGGGACAGGGGGCTGGTGAAGCTTTCTTT
v_gene: TRBV4-3; abundance: .; d_gene: TRBD1; j_gene: TRBJ2-7; CDR3aa: CASSQRTGNEQYF; CDR3nt: TGCGCCAGCAGCCAACGGACAGGGAACGAGCAGTACTTC
v_gene: TRBV12-3/TRBV12-4; abundance: .; d_gene: TRBD1; j_gene: TRBJ1-2; CDR3aa: CASRPGQGFDGYTF; CDR3nt: TGTGCCAGCAGACCGGGACAGGGGTTCGACGGCTACACCTTC
v_gene: TRBV29-1; abundance: few; d_gene: .; j_gene: TRBJ2-6; CDR3aa: CSVTGGSEANVLTF; CDR3nt: TGCAGCGTCACGGGGGGCTCTGAGGCCAACGTCCTGACTTTC